Described below is a single T cell receptor beta chain sequence and its context. The V and J ends lost 6 bases and 2 bases respectively, with 11 bases between them. This CDR3 has 13 amino acids. The germline gives CDR1 ENHRY, CDR2 SYGVKD. This record comes from a study of blood T cell repertoires in COVID-19. Clones were sequenced by immunoSEQ multiplex PCR, and TCRdb holds only the in-frame ones, with some missing. The sample has 200,000 or so clones, 88% seen once. This rearrangement joins TRBV10-3 to TRBJ2-7; tentative D call: TRBD1 (7 bases). The receptor's source is an older woman with acute or convalescent COVID-19. The sequenced sample consisted of peripheral blood. In DNA form, the CDR3 reads TGTGCCATCAGGCGGGACAGCACCTACGAGCAGTACTTC. Translation gives CAIRRDSTYEQYF.